This T cell receptor (beta chain) was found in a study of radiotherapy plus CTLA-4 blockade in lung cancer. Turning to the study itself: Disease control was achieved by over 30% of patients, and objective responses by 18%.

The data were produced by immunoSEQ multiplex PCR, yet TCRdb's version contains in-frame clones alone and is incomplete. Of about 110,000 clones listed, under 90% are singletons. The study, taken as a whole, reports: TCR clones of tumor origin grew in blood after radiotherapy plus ipilimumab. With interferon-beta, early dynamics of blood T cell clones were reported to best predict response.

V was shortened by 4 bases and J by 7 bases, with 11 bases between the two germline ends. This CDR3 spans 13 amino acids. CDR1 and CDR2 (germline): SGHDN, FVKESK. In regard to this clone: Its antigen is still unknown.

Material: peripheral blood, obtained from a patient treated with radiotherapy plus ipilimumab. The rearrangement uses TRBV14 and TRBJ1-5; D possibly corresponds to TRBD1 (6 bases). The receptor was derived from a human donor with non-small cell lung cancer that progressed on radiotherapy plus ipilimumab. Some clones in this sample may be carry-over from other donors' samples. This chain's CDR3 is CASSPGHFQPQHF. The CDR3 DNA follows: TGTGCCAGCAGCCCGGGACATTTCCAGCCCCAGCATTTT.